The 17 T cell receptor beta chains listed next were all sequenced from one sample in a study of T cell responses to AZD1222 COVID-19 vaccine. Clones were sequenced by immunoSEQ multiplex PCR, and TCRdb holds only the in-frame ones, with some missing. The repertoire holds 75,000 to 100,000 clones, with 75% to 90% as singletons. The starting material was peripheral blood, obtained on day 0 of AZD1222 vaccination. The source is an adult in good health.

The V gene is TRBV19, the J gene TRBJ2-1; 7 bases agree with TRBD2. The CDR3 has 12 amino acids. J lost 6 bases, V lost 10 bases, and 6 bases had no gene match. Per germline, CDR1 LNHDA and CDR2 SQIVND (reference sequence). In nucleotides, the CDR3 is TGTGCCATTGGCGGGAGTCTCAATGAGCAGTTCTTC. Protein sequence: CAIGGSLNEQFF.

The DNA for the CDR3 is TGTGCCAGCTCACCTGGGGCGGACTACAATGAGCAGTTCTTC. It yields the protein CASSPGADYNEQFF. The chain combines TRBV18 with TRBJ2-1, with a weak D call TRBD1 (5 bases). The germline V and J ends were trimmed by 3 bases and 3 bases, with 9 bases remaining between them. CDR3 size: 14 residues. CDR1 and CDR2 (germline): KGHSH, LQKENI.

This clone was counted a single time. This chain uses TRBV14 with TRBJ2-3; D remains unclear. Germline V gene sequence: CDR1 SGHDN, CDR2 FVKESK. This CDR3 has 15 residues. V lost 0 bases and J lost 3, with 10 bases in between. In DNA, the CDR3 is TGTGCCAGCAGCCAAGATATCTCGTGGACAGATACGCAGTATTTT. Translating it yields CASSQDISWTDTQYF. Supplemented by reference TRBV14 and TRBJ2-3, the full variable domain reads EAGVTQFPSHSVIEKGQTVTLRCDPISGHDNLYWYRRVMGKEIKFLLHFVKESKQDESGMPNNRFLAERTGGTYSTLKVQPAELEDSGVYFCASSQDISWTDTQYFGPGTRLTVL.

The chain employs TRBV2 and TRBJ2-1; 12 bases align to TRBD2. Germline V lookup: CDR1 SNHLY, CDR2 FYNNEI. This CDR3 region has 17 residues. With 5 bases clipped from V and 7 bases from J, the junction kept 12 bases outside the gene matches. In nucleotides, the CDR3 is TGTGCCAGCAGTCGGACTAGCGGGGCCGTTAGGGGTAATGAGCAGTTCTTC. Translation: CASSRTSGAVRGNEQFF.

This sequence joins TRBV2 and TRBJ2-3, with D tentatively TRBD2 (6 bases). The CDR3 totals 14 residues. From germline, CDR1 is SNHLY and CDR2 FYNNEI. V was cut by 7 bases and J by 2 bases, with 13 bases left in between. Here the CDR3 reads CASIMDYFTDTQYF. The CDR3 DNA sequence: TGTGCCAGCATTATGGACTATTTCACAGATACGCAGTATTTT. Together with reference TRBV2 and TRBJ2-3, the CDR3 gives the full variable domain: EPEVTQTPSHQVTQMGQEVILRCVPISNHLYFYWYRQILGQKVEFLVSFYNNEISEKSEIFDDQFSVERPDGSNFTLKIRSTKLEDSAMYFCASIMDYFTDTQYFGPGTRLTVL.

As DNA, the CDR3 is TGTGCCAGCAGCTTTAGACAGGGGGCGAATTCACCCCTCCACTTT. It yields the protein CASSFRQGANSPLHF. The V call is TRBV7-2, the J call TRBJ1-6; 10 bases are shared with TRBD1. CDR1 and CDR2 from the germline V gene are SGHTA and FQGNSA. Trimming cost V 3 bases and J 7 bases; bases outside gene matches: 3. The CDR3 length is 15 residues.

The J gene is TRBJ2-3, the V gene TRBV7-2; D is uncertain. V was trimmed by 4 bases and J by 4 bases, leaving 15 bases between them. CDR3 length equals 15 residues. Germline V CDR1 and CDR2: SGHTA, FQGNSA. CDR3 sequence reads: CASSSSGLVADTQYF. As DNA, the CDR3 is TGTGCCAGCAGCTCCTCCGGGTTGGTGGCAGATACGCAGTATTTT.

For the CDR3, the DNA is TGTGCCAGCAGCTTGTTGCAGTCCTCTGGAAACACCATATATTTT. Protein product: CASSLLQSSGNTIYF. The rearrangement joins TRBV5-4 to TRBJ1-3, with D unclear. The germline CDR1 and CDR2 sequences are SGHNT and YYREEE (reference sequence). Trimming pared 1 base from V and 0 bases from J, leaving 8 bases between. The CDR3 runs 15 residues.

CDR3 nucleotide sequence: TGTGCCAGCACCCACTCTTCGAGCAATCAGCCCCAGCATTTT. This gives the protein CASTHSSSNQPQHF. The rearrangement uses TRBV6-5 and TRBJ1-5; D unresolved. Deletions cut 7 bases from V and 1 base from J, with 11 bases between. CDR3 length: 14 amino acids. Germline CDR1 reads MNHEY; CDR2 reads SVGAGI.

The chain has TRBV10-3 and TRBJ2-7; D possibly uses TRBD1 or TRBD2 (5 bases each). V lost 6 bases to trimming and J lost 9 bases, with 12 bases between them. The CDR3 spans 11 residues. Germline CDR1 ENHRY, CDR2 SYGVKD. The CDR3 DNA reads TGTGCCATCAGCGGGACCCCTGGGCAGTACTTC. This translates into CAISGTPGQYF.

Only one count was recorded for this clone. The chain is built from TRBV24-1 and TRBJ2-2; either TRBD1 or TRBD2 may supply D (5 bases each). Per the germline V gene, CDR1 is KGHDR and CDR2 is SFDVKD. V was cut by 8 bases and J by 6 bases, with 12 bases left in between. The CDR3 length is 13 residues. CDR3 loop: CATKGQGPGELFF. CDR3 bases: TGTGCCACCAAAGGTCAGGGACCCGGGGAGCTGTTTTTT.

This sequence joins TRBV6-6 and TRBJ2-7; no definite D call. This CDR3 is 13 amino acids long. Trimming removed 0 bases from V and 4 bases from J, with 7 bases in between. Germline CDR1 is MNHNY and CDR2 is SVGAGI (reference sequence). As DNA, the CDR3 is TGTGCCAGCAGTTACTCCTTGTTTTACGAGCAGTACTTC. It specifies CASSYSLFYEQYF.

The chain joins TRBV6-2 or TRBV6-3 to TRBJ2-1; 11 positions match TRBD2. The CDR3 has 15 residues. Germline assignment: CDR1 MNHEY and CDR2 SVGEGT. V lost 6 bases and J lost 12; bases outside the gene matches: 13. This chain's CDR3 is CASSPLGLAVEGQFF. In DNA, the CDR3 is TGTGCCAGCAGCCCTCTGGGACTAGCGGTGGAAGGGCAGTTCTTC.

The gene calls are TRBV24-1 and TRBJ1-5; TRBD1 is a possible D gene (6 bases). V was pared by 3 bases and J by 4 bases, with 15 bases between. In germline, CDR1 is KGHDR, CDR2 SFDVKD. This CDR3 contains 16 residues. Written as DNA, the CDR3 is TGTGCCACCAGTGATAGGGGGGTGTCGGGTAATCAGCCCCAGCATTTT. Its translation: CATSDRGVSGNQPQHF.

J is TRBJ2-5 and V is TRBV3-1 (or the pseudogene TRBV3-2); D is undetermined. The CDR3 is 13 residues long. CDR1 and CDR2 from the germline V gene are LGHDT and YNNKEL (reference sequence). V dropped 3 bases and J dropped 3 bases, with 8 bases sitting between them. The CDR3 nucleotides are TGTGCCAGCAGCCAGGGTCCGAAAGAGACCCAGTACTTC. It codes for CASSQGPKETQYF.

This rearrangement joins TRBV18 to TRBJ1-5; TRBD1 is a possible D gene (5 bases). V shed 3 bases and J shed 7 bases, with 10 bases lying between them. The CDR3 has 13 residues. Germline assignment: CDR1 KGHSH and CDR2 LQKENI. The CDR3 coding sequence is TGTGCCAGCTCACCTGCGGGGGACCAGCCCCAGCATTTT. Amino acids: CASSPAGDQPQHF.

The V and J genes are TRBV9 and TRBJ2-4, with a weak D call TRBD2 (6 bases). Germline V gene lookup returns CDR1 SGDLS and CDR2 YYNGEE. V lost 1 base, J lost 0 bases, and 11 bases lay in between. CDR3 length: 16 residues. The CDR3 DNA is TGTGCCAGCAGCGTATCCCCCGGGGGAGCCAAAAACATTCAGTACTTC. Protein product: CASSVSPGGAKNIQYF.